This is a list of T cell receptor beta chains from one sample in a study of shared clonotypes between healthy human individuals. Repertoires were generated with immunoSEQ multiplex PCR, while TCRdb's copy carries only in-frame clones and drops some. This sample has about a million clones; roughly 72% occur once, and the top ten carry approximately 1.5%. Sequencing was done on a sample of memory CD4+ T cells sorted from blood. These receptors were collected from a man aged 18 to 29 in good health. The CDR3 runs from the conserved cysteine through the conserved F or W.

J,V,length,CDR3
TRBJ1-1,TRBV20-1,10,CSAPGPEAFF
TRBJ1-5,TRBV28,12,CASSPTGMPQHF
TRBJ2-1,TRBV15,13,CATSRGQYNEQFF
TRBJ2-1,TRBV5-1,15,CASSLLASGYNEQFF
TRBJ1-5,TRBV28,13,CVTQAGVNQPQHF
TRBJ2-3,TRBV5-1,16,CASSRQVGGATDTQYF
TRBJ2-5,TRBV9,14,CASSVSTGQETQYF
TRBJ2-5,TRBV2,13,CASSGGDAETQYF
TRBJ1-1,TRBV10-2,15,CASSELGTAITEAFF
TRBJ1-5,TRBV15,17,CATSRDKARAGNQPQHF